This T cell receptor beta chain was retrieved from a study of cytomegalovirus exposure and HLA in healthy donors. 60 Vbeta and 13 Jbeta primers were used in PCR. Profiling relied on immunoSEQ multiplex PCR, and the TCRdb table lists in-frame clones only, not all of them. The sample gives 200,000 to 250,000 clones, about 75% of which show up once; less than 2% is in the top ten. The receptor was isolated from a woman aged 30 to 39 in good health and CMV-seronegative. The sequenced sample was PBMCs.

CDR3 coding DNA: TGTGCCTGGAGTGTAGCGGGGGGGCCTCGGGAGCAGTTCTTC. Amino acid sequence: CAWSVAGGPREQFF. The chain links TRBV30 to TRBJ2-1; 10 bases agree with TRBD2. The V gene's germline CDR1 is GTSNPN and CDR2 SVGIG (reference sequence). The CDR3 consists of 14 residues. V was clipped by 0 bases and J by 10 bases; unmatched bases: 6.